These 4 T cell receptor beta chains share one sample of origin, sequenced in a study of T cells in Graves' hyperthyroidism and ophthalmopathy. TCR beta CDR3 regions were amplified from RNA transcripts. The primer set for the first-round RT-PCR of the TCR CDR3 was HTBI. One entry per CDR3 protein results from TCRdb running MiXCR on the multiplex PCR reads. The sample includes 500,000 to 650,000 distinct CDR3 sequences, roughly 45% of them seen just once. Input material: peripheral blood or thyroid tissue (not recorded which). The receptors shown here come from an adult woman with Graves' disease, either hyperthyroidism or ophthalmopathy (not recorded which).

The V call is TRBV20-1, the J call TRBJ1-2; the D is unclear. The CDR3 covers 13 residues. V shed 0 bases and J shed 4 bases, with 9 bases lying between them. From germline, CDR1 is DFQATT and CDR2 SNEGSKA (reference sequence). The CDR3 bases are TGCAGTGCTAGAGATGTCGGGTCCTATGGCTACACCTTC. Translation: CSARDVGSYGYTF.

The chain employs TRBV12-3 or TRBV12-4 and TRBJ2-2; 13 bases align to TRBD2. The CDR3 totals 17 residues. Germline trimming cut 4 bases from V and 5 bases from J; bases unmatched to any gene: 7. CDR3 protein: CASSWTSGSMRTGELFF. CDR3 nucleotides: TGTGCCAGCAGTTGGACTAGCGGGAGCATGAGGACCGGGGAGCTGTTTTTT.

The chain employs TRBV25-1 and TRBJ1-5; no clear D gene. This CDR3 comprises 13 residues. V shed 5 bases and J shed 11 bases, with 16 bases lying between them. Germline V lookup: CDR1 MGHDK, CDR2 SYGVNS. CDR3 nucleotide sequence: TGTGCCAGCAGTTTGGGTGGCGGGGTGGCCCAGCATTTT. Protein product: CASSLGGGVAQHF.

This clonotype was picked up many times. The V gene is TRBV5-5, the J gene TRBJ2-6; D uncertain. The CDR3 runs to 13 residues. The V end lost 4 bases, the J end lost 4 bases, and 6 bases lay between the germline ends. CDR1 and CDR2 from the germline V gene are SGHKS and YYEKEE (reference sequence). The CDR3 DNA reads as TGTGCCAGCAGCCATGGCGGGGCCAACGTCCTGACTTTC. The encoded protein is CASSHGGANVLTF. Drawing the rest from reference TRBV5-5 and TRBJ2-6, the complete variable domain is DAGVTQSPTHLIKTRGQQVTLRCSPISGHKSVSWYQQVLGQGPQFIFQYYEKEERGRGNFPDRFSARQFPNYSSELNVNALLLGDSALYLCASSHGGANVLTFGAGSRLTVL.